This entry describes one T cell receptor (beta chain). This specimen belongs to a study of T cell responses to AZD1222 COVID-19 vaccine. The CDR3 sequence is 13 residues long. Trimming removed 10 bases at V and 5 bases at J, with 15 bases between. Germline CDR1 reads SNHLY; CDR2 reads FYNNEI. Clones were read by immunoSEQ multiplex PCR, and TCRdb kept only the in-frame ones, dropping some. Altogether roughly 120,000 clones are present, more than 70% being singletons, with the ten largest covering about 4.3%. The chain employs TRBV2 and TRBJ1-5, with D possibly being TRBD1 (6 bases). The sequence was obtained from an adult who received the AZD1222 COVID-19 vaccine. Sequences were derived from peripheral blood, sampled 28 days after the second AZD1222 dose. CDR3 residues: CATKTEGDQPQHF. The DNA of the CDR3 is TGTGCCACTAAGACAGAGGGGGATCAGCCCCAGCATTTT.